The rows below give T cell receptor beta chains drawn from one sample of a study of T cells after yellow fever vaccination. MiXCR, run by TCRdb on the 5' RACE reads, gives a single entry per CDR3 protein. The table has under 300,000 distinct CDR3 sequences, 10% to 15% seen once. The sequences come from CD4+ T cells sorted from PBMCs, collected 45 days after the yellow fever booster vaccination. The receptors come from a man aged 25-45 years who received the YFV17D yellow fever vaccine. Each CDR3 is given with its conserved first and last residue. Fields, in order: V gene, J gene, clone size, D gene, CDR3 protein, CDR3 DNA. A D gene is named only where the DNA matches it firmly. Some rows mark clone size as missing; the rest say once, few, many or name a class of expanded clone.

TRBV5-5	TRBJ2-2	many	.	CASSLGREIHLGELFF	TGTGCCAGCAGCTTGGGTCGGGAAATACACCTCGGGGAGCTGTTTTTT
TRBV20-1	TRBJ2-3	many	TRBD2	CSARYRFLAGDPTDTQYF	TGCAGTGCTAGATACCGTTTTCTAGCGGGAGATCCGACAGATACGCAGTATTTT
TRBV12-3/TRBV12-4	TRBJ2-7	.	.	CASSLREISDEQYF	TGTGCCAGCAGTTTAAGGGAGATTAGCGACGAGCAGTACTTC
TRBV5-1	TRBJ1-6	few	.	CASSLDSILDSPLHF	TGCGCCAGCAGCTTGGACAGTATATTAGATTCACCCCTCCACTTT
TRBV5-6	TRBJ1-5	few	TRBD1	CASSRTGFNQPQHF	TGTGCCAGCAGCAGGACAGGTTTCAATCAGCCCCAGCATTTT
TRBV5-1	TRBJ2-3	few	.	CASSFRKTGGGTDTQYF	TGCGCCAGCAGCTTCCGGAAGACAGGTGGGGGCACAGATACGCAGTATTTT
TRBV7-2	TRBJ2-1	.	TRBD2	CASSRGLFSYNEQFF	TGTGCCAGCAGCCGGGGACTATTCTCCTACAATGAGCAGTTCTTC
TRBV6-5	TRBJ2-2	few	.	CASSYPRLGRRDTGELFF	TGTGCCAGCAGTTACCCCAGGCTGGGGCGAAGAGACACCGGGGAGCTGTTTTTT
TRBV5-1	TRBJ2-3	many	.	CASSFRDPGTDTQYF	TGCGCCAGCAGCTTCCGGGACCCGGGGACAGATACGCAGTATTTT
TRBV7-6	TRBJ2-1	many	.	CASSLGTAAYNEQFF	TGTGCCAGCAGCTTGGGGACGGCCGCCTACAATGAGCAGTTCTTC
TRBV20-1	TRBJ2-2	few	.	CSAKSRGLGTGELFF	TGCAGTGCTAAAAGCAGGGGCCTGGGCACCGGGGAGCTGTTTTTT
TRBV25-1	TRBJ2-3	few	.	CASSESMVFGDTQYF	TGTGCCAGCAGTGAATCTATGGTATTTGGAGATACGCAGTATTTT
TRBV14	TRBJ2-2	.	TRBD2	CASSQAFSGRTGELFF	TGTGCCAGCAGCCAAGCCTTTAGCGGGAGGACCGGGGAGCTGTTTTTT
TRBV29-1	TRBJ1-2	few	.	CSAPRAGNYGYTF	TGCAGCGCCCCCAGGGCGGGGAACTATGGCTACACCTTC
TRBV20-1	TRBJ2-5	few	.	CSARLQQETQYF	TGCAGTGCTAGGTTGCAGCAAGAGACCCAGTACTTC
TRBV10-1	TRBJ2-1	few	.	CASSATPLFGEQFF	TGCGCCAGCAGTGCAACCCCGCTATTCGGTGAGCAGTTCTTC
TRBV11-1	TRBJ2-5	few	.	CASSLARTDQETQYF	TGTGCCAGCAGCTTAGCTAGGACGGACCAAGAGACCCAGTACTTC
TRBV29-1	TRBJ2-3	few	.	CSVAQGSTDTQYF	TGCAGCGTTGCTCAAGGGAGCACAGATACGCAGTATTTT
TRBV20-1	TRBJ1-5	few	.	CSARPGESNQPQHF	TGCAGTGCTAGACCAGGGGAAAGCAATCAGCCCCAGCATTTT
TRBV12-3/TRBV12-4	TRBJ2-3	.	.	CASSLTGIPTDTQYF	TGTGCCAGCAGTTTAACCGGGATCCCCACAGATACGCAGTATTTT
TRBV6-5	TRBJ2-7	.	TRBD1	CASSLETGTYEQYF	TGTGCCAGCAGTTTGGAGACAGGGACCTACGAGCAGTACTTC
TRBV7-8	TRBJ2-7	few	TRBD2	CASSSSPGLYEQYF	TGTGCCAGCAGCTCCTCACCGGGACTATACGAGCAGTACTTC
TRBV4-3	TRBJ2-4	few	TRBD1	CASSQDPGQVAQYF	TGCGCCAGCAGCCAAGATCCCGGACAGGTAGCCCAGTACTTC
TRBV7-2	TRBJ2-5	.	.	CASSFPGEYQETQYF	TGTGCCAGCAGCTTTCCAGGGGAGTACCAAGAGACCCAGTACTTC
TRBV20-1	TRBJ2-3	few	TRBD2	CSASYYRLAGVIDTQYF	TGCAGTGCTAGTTATTACAGACTAGCGGGAGTTATTGATACGCAGTATTTT
TRBV12-3/TRBV12-4	TRBJ2-6	.	.	CASSSLAGANVLTF	TGTGCCAGCAGTTCCCTAGCTGGGGCCAACGTCCTGACTTTC
TRBV11-1	TRBJ1-2	.	.	CARSLAGSGYTF	TGTGCCAGAAGCTTAGCTGGATCCGGCTACACCTTC
TRBV3-1	TRBJ2-5	few	TRBD2	CASSQDIAGEETQYF	TGTGCCAGCAGCCAAGATATAGCGGGAGAAGAGACCCAGTACTTC
TRBV6-5	TRBJ2-5	.	.	CASRRVQETQYF	TGTGCCAGCAGGCGAGTACAAGAGACCCAGTACTTC
TRBV20-1	TRBJ2-5	.	.	CSATPGSQETQYF	TGCAGTGCTACTCCCGGGTCCCAAGAGACCCAGTACTTC
TRBV29-1	TRBJ2-1	few	.	CSVEHARGLEQFF	TGCAGCGTTGAACACGCGAGGGGTCTTGAGCAGTTCTTC
TRBV12-3/TRBV12-4	TRBJ1-2	few	.	CASSSDSPGLYGYTF	TGTGCCAGCAGTTCTGACAGCCCGGGCCTCTATGGCTACACCTTC
TRBV6-5	TRBJ1-1	.	.	CASSYSSVITEAFF	TGTGCCAGCAGTTACTCCTCAGTAATAACTGAAGCTTTCTTT
TRBV18	TRBJ2-3	few	TRBD2	CASSGTGTSGRSADTQYF	TGTGCCAGCTCGGGAACCGGGACTAGCGGGAGATCAGCAGATACGCAGTATTTT
TRBV19	TRBJ2-2	.	TRBD2	CASITAGGRAGELFF	TGTGCCAGTATTACAGCGGGAGGTCGCGCCGGGGAGCTGTTTTTT
TRBV25-1	TRBJ2-3	few	TRBD2	CASSEQRGVGDTQYF	TGTGCCAGCAGTGAACAGCGGGGGGTTGGGGATACGCAGTATTTT
TRBV6-6	TRBJ1-1	few	.	CASTVNTEAFF	TGTGCCAGCACGGTGAACACTGAAGCTTTCTTT
TRBV6-5	TRBJ1-1	few	.	CASSYSGRGSTEAFF	TGTGCCAGCAGTTACTCCGGCAGAGGATCCACTGAAGCTTTCTTT
TRBV4-3	TRBJ2-7	.	.	CASSQGSVGGSYEQYF	TGCGCCAGCAGCCAAGGATCGGTAGGGGGTTCCTACGAGCAGTACTTC
TRBV10-3	TRBJ2-5	.	.	CATSDQETQYF	TGTGCCACCTCAGATCAAGAGACCCAGTACTTC
TRBV24-1	TRBJ2-3	many	.	CATSGPTDTQYF	TGTGCCACCAGTGGTCCCACAGATACGCAGTATTTT
TRBV7-9	TRBJ1-2	.	TRBD1	CASSLDRGRGGYTF	TGTGCCAGCAGCTTGGACAGGGGGCGAGGTGGCTACACCTTC
TRBV20-1	TRBJ1-1	.	.	CSAAGGPNTEAFF	TGCAGTGCCGCGGGGGGACCGAACACTGAAGCTTTCTTT
TRBV20-1	TRBJ2-1	few	TRBD2	CSARGASGGYYNEQFF	TGCAGTGCTAGAGGGGCTAGCGGGGGCTATTACAATGAGCAGTTCTTC
TRBV5-1	TRBJ2-5	.	.	CASSLAVGFQETQYF	TGCGCCAGCAGCTTGGCGGTGGGTTTCCAAGAGACCCAGTACTTC
TRBV6-8	TRBJ2-4	.	TRBD2	CASGGGVNIQYF	TGTGCCAGCGGGGGGGGGGTGAACATTCAGTACTTC
TRBV3-1	TRBJ2-2	.	TRBD2	CASSDTSGLDTGELFF	TGTGCCAGCAGCGACACTAGCGGGCTTGACACCGGGGAGCTGTTTTTT
TRBV6-1	TRBJ2-7	.	TRBD2	CASSPTGWREKGRGQYF	TGTGCCAGCAGTCCTACGGGGTGGCGGGAGAAGGGGAGGGGGCAGTACTTC
TRBV3-1	TRBJ1-2	.	.	CASSQRGASYSSGGYTF	TGTGCCAGCAGCCAACGAGGGGCTTCGTACTCATCGGGAGGCTACACCTTC
TRBV12-3/TRBV12-4	TRBJ1-5	.	.	CASSLSGRDHQPQHF	TGTGCCAGCAGTTTATCGGGCAGGGATCATCAGCCCCAGCATTTT
TRBV20-1	TRBJ1-2	few	.	CSAWGQAGYTF	TGCAGTGCCTGGGGCCAGGCCGGCTACACCTTC
TRBV18	TRBJ1-2	few	TRBD1	CASSPQGTGMDGYTF	TGTGCCAGCTCACCACAGGGGACAGGGATGGATGGCTACACCTTC
TRBV10-3	TRBJ2-5	few	TRBD1	CATEPQGGETQYF	TGTGCCACCGAACCACAGGGGGGAGAGACCCAGTACTTC
TRBV7-8	TRBJ2-5	many	.	CASSLAGGETQYF	TGTGCCAGCAGCTTAGCCGGTGGGGAGACCCAGTACTTC
TRBV6-4	TRBJ1-2	few	.	CANEAPPPGYTF	TGTGCGAACGAGGCTCCCCCGCCTGGCTACACCTTC
TRBV7-9	TRBJ2-1	few	.	CASSLALPSYNEQFF	TGTGCCAGCAGCTTAGCTCTCCCGTCCTACAATGAGCAGTTCTTC
TRBV21-1	TRBJ2-7	.	.	CASSKVGDSFESPYF	TGTGCCAGCAGCAAGGTGGGGGACAGCTTCGAGTCACCGTACTTC
TRBV20-1	TRBJ2-4	few	.	CSARDPATKNIQYF	TGCAGTGCGCGGGACCCTGCGACCAAAAACATTCAGTACTTC
TRBV20-1	TRBJ2-2	few	.	CSATDGTGELFF	TGCAGTGCCACGGACGGGACCGGGGAGCTGTTTTTT
TRBV29-1	TRBJ2-7	.	TRBD2	CSVAASGTSYEQYF	TGCAGCGTTGCGGCTAGCGGGACTTCCTACGAGCAGTACTTC